These 6 T cell receptor beta chains share one sample of origin, sequenced in a study of blood T cell repertoires in COVID-19. TCRdb's copy holds only in-frame clones and misses some; the assay was immunoSEQ multiplex PCR. The profile covers about 43,000 clones, with roughly four fifths appearing a single time and roughly 2.6% taken by the ten largest. Material for sequencing was peripheral blood. The receptors come from a woman between 55 and 75 years old with acute or convalescent COVID-19.

This clone was recorded only once. This chain uses TRBV3-1 (or the pseudogene TRBV3-2) with TRBJ2-1; 7 bases are shared with TRBD1. Germline CDR1 reads LGHDT; CDR2 reads YNNKEL (reference sequence). There are 14 residues in the CDR3. The V and J ends lost 5 bases and 6 bases, in that order; junction bases with no gene match: 7. The CDR3 DNA sequence: TGTGCCAGCAGCTTTAAGGGGGCCGGCAATGAGCAGTTCTTC. Its translation is CASSFKGAGNEQFF.

V is TRBV5-8 and J is TRBJ2-1; the D gene is possibly TRBD2 (6 bases). Germline values: CDR1 SGHTS, CDR2 YDEGEE. The CDR3 extends over 17 amino acids. Trimming took off 0 bases at V and 3 bases at J, with 16 bases between the two ends. This chain's CDR3 is CASSLGVGSGFYNEQFF. The CDR3 DNA follows: TGTGCCAGCAGCTTGGGCGTCGGTAGCGGCTTCTACAATGAGCAGTTCTTC.

The chain employs TRBV14 and TRBJ2-5; TRBD1 is a possible D gene (5 bases). Germline V CDR1 and CDR2: SGHDN, FVKESK. V lost 0 bases to trimming and J lost 7 bases, with 9 bases between them. The CDR3 runs to 13 residues. The CDR3 DNA reads as TGTGCCAGCAGCCAAGAAAACCAGGGGACCCAGTACTTC. Translation gives CASSQENQGTQYF.

The chain joins TRBV11-2 to TRBJ1-2; the D is unclear. CDR1 and CDR2 (germline): SGHAT, FQNNGV. CDR3 length: 12 residues. V lost 3 bases to trimming and J lost 8 bases, with 10 bases between them. CDR3 in amino acids: CASSFVGEGYTF. The CDR3 DNA reads as TGTGCCAGCAGCTTTGTTGGGGAGGGCTACACCTTC.

This rearrangement joins TRBV19 to TRBJ1-1; possible D gene TRBD1, 5 bases. CDR3 size: 13 residues. V was trimmed by 2 bases and J by 1 base, leaving 5 bases between them. Looked up from germline, CDR1 is LNHDA and CDR2 is SQIVND (reference sequence). The CDR3: CASSIQGNTEAFF. In nucleotides, the CDR3 is TGTGCCAGTAGTATACAGGGGAACACTGAAGCTTTCTTT. Full variable domain (outside the CDR3, taken from reference TRBV19 and TRBJ1-1): DGGITQSPKYLFRKEGQNVTLSCEQNLNHDAMYWYRQDPGQGLRLIYYSQIVNDFQKGDIAEGYSVSREKKESFPLTVTSAQKNPTAFYLCASSIQGNTEAFFGQGTRLTVV.

The chain recombines TRBV19 with TRBJ1-2, with D hard to call. Trimming pared 7 bases from V and 2 bases from J, leaving 8 bases between. Looked up from germline, CDR1 is LNHDA and CDR2 is SQIVND (reference sequence). The CDR3 runs 12 residues. CDR3 in DNA: TGTGCCAGTAACAAGGAGAACTATGGCTACACCTTC. Residues: CASNKENYGYTF.